This T cell receptor beta chain is drawn from a study of control samples from healthy donors and cancer patients. Clones were read by immunoSEQ multiplex PCR, and TCRdb kept only the in-frame ones, dropping some. This table holds about 120,000 clones, 87% found once. The CDR3 has 15 amino acids. Germline assignment: CDR1 LGHDT and CDR2 YNNKEL (reference sequence). With V trimmed by 4 bases and J by 7 bases, 7 bases remained unmatched. This clone has just a few counts. The V call is TRBV3-1 (or the pseudogene TRBV3-2), the J call TRBJ2-1; 10 bases are shared with TRBD2. The receptor was isolated from a man younger than 45 in good health. Input material: blood. CDR3: CASSPSGGDSNEQFF. The CDR3 coding sequence is TGTGCCAGCAGCCCCAGCGGGGGGGACTCAAATGAGCAGTTCTTC.